This entry concerns a single TCR beta chain. Its antigen is still unknown. CDR1 is SQVTM and CDR2 is ANQGSEA in the germline V gene. CDR3 size: 12 residues. V gave up 4 bases and J gave up 3 bases, with 9 bases separating them. This record belongs to a study of identical twins. Study results and caveats: Conclusions leaned on cross-sectional statistical analysis and did not track the same donors over time.

TCRdb analysed the 5' RACE reads with MiXCR anew, one entry per CDR3 protein. Among some 690,000 distinct CDR3 sequences listed, 21% were seen once. This same sample was also part of a study on T cells expressing NK-cell markers. That paper notes: The study sequenced eight donors, seven HCMV-seropositive and one seronegative. The sorts in several experiments were restricted to alpha-beta TCR T cells by an anti-gamma-delta TCR antibody.

This clonotype was obtained from a woman between 18 and 30 years old in good health. The sequenced sample consisted of PBMCs. V and J are TRBV29-1 and TRBJ2-5; D is ambiguous. CDR3 sequence (DNA): TGCAGCGTTGCTCTCCTAGAAGAGACCCAGTACTTC. Protein: CSVALLEETQYF.